This is a list of T cell receptor beta chains from one sample in a study of OX40 agonist ivuxolimab in advanced cancers. Data came from immunoSEQ multiplex PCR; TCRdb stores just in-frame clones and leaves some out. The data contain about 100,000 clones, approximately 90% of them seen just once; the ten biggest clones take up about 0.51%. Sequenced material: CD4+ or CD8+ T cells sorted from blood, taken in a trial of the OX40 agonist ivuxolimab. The receptors here all came from an adult with an advanced solid tumor such as melanoma, head and neck, liver or kidney cancer. CDR3s include the opening cysteine and the closing phenylalanine or tryptophan. The order of the fields is CDR3 DNA, CDR3 protein, clone size, V gene, J gene, D gene. The D gene is left open where the match is weak. Rows give clone size only sometimes, using once, few, many, or a class for an expanded clone.

TGTGCCAGCAGCCAAGATCAGTTTTACACTGAAGCTTTCTTT	CASSQDQFYTEAFF	-	TRBV14	TRBJ1-1	-
TGTGCCAGCAGCCCGAGACATTTAGCGGGAAGCTACAATGAGCAGTTCTTC	CASSPRHLAGSYNEQFF	once	TRBV7-8	TRBJ2-1	TRBD2
TGTGCCAGCAGCTTAGATAGGGGGGCAGCTCTGGAATGTAATGGCACTGAAGCTTTCTTT	CASSLDRGAALECNGTEAFF	-	TRBV11-3	TRBJ1-1	-
TGTGCCAGCAGTTGGGGACGGGACAGGGGAAAAGGCTACACCTTC	CASSWGRDRGKGYTF	-	TRBV28	TRBJ1-2	TRBD1
TGTGCCAGCAGCTTAGGATTAGGGGTGGGTGGGAAACTGTTTTTT	CASSLGLGVGGKLFF	-	TRBV7-8	TRBJ1-4	-
TGTGCCAGCAGCTTAGCCCCGGTAGCGGGAGTTGATGAGCAGTTCTTC	CASSLAPVAGVDEQFF	once	TRBV11-3	TRBJ2-1	TRBD2
TGCGCCAGCAGCTTGGGGCAGTCCTACGAGCAGTACTTC	CASSLGQSYEQYF	-	TRBV5-1	TRBJ2-7	-
TGTGCCAGCAGCAAAGGAAGGACTAGCGGGAGGCTTTACGTGTCGGGCCTTTACAATGAGCAGTTCTTC	CASSKGRTSGRLYVSGLYNEQFF	-	TRBV21-1	TRBJ2-1	-
TGTGCCAGCAGCTTACTAGAACGGATTGAGACCCAGTACTTC	CASSLLERIETQYF	-	TRBV7-6	TRBJ2-5	-
TGCGCCAGCAGCCATGGGACTTTTAGCACAGATACGCAGTATTTT	CASSHGTFSTDTQYF	-	TRBV4-1	TRBJ2-3	-
TGTGCCAGCAGCGTAGTGGGACTAGCGGGAGTCGGGTCCTACAATGAGCAGTTCTTC	CASSVVGLAGVGSYNEQFF	-	TRBV9	TRBJ2-1	TRBD2
TGTGCCAGTAGTATTGACAGGGGGCTAAATCAGCCCCAGCATTTT	CASSIDRGLNQPQHF	-	TRBV19	TRBJ1-5	TRBD1
TGTGCCATAGCTGTAGGGGCGCGGTATGGCTACACCTTC	CAIAVGARYGYTF	once	TRBV5-4	TRBJ1-2	-
TGTGCCAGCAGTTACAGGGGGGGTAATGAGCAGTTCTTC	CASSYRGGNEQFF	-	TRBV6-5	TRBJ2-1	-
TGTGCCACCAACACAGGGTACGAGCAGTACTTC	CATNTGYEQYF	-	TRBV18	TRBJ2-7	-
TGCGCCAGCAGCTTGGATATCCACTCCTACAATGAGCAGTTCTTC	CASSLDIHSYNEQFF	-	TRBV4-3	TRBJ2-1	-
TGTGCCAGCAGGCGGGACTCCTACGAGCAGTACTTC	CASRRDSYEQYF	-	TRBV5-8	TRBJ2-7	-
TGTGCCAGCAGCGTAGGGGCTAGCGGGTACAATGAGCAGTTCTTC	CASSVGASGYNEQFF	-	TRBV9	TRBJ2-1	TRBD2
TGTGCCAGCAGTTTTTACGGCCGCACCTACAATGAGCAGTTCTTC	CASSFYGRTYNEQFF	-	TRBV27	TRBJ2-1	-
TGTGCCAGCAGCCAAAAGGAGGCGCCAGCTATCACCGGGGAGCTGTTTTTT	CASSQKEAPAITGELFF	-	TRBV4-2	TRBJ2-2	-
TGTGCCAGTAGTTATAGCAGCGGGAGATCCTACAATGAGCAGTTCTTC	CASSYSSGRSYNEQFF	-	TRBV19	TRBJ2-1	TRBD2
TGCGCCAGCAGCCGGACAGAAGATACGCAGTATTTT	CASSRTEDTQYF	-	TRBV5-1	TRBJ2-3	-
TGTGCCAGCAGCGGTTACTCGGGGGCTAAGGAAAAACTGTTTTTT	CASSGYSGAKEKLFF	-	TRBV7-6	TRBJ1-4	-
TGTGCCAGCAGTGACTCGATATCACTCTACGAGCAGTACTTC	CASSDSISLYEQYF	once	TRBV25-1	TRBJ2-7	-
TGTGCCTGGAGTGTATTCGGGGGTTACACTGAAGCTTTCTTT	CAWSVFGGYTEAFF	-	TRBV30	TRBJ1-1	-
TGCGCCAGCAGCTTTGGCCCGCAGGTCACAGATACGCAGTATTTT	CASSFGPQVTDTQYF	-	TRBV5-1	TRBJ2-3	-
TGTGCCAGCAGTGAGGAGTACGAGCAGTACTTC	CASSEEYEQYF	-	TRBV6-5	TRBJ2-7	-
TGTGCCAGCAGTTACAGGGGCTACGAGCAGTACTTC	CASSYRGYEQYF	-	TRBV6-6	TRBJ2-7	-
TGTGCCAGCAGCGTAGGAGGACAGGGGCGTTTGGAGCAGTACTTC	CASSVGGQGRLEQYF	-	TRBV9	TRBJ2-7	TRBD1
TGTGCCAGCGGCCCGACAGGGCGGTTAGAAAAACTGTTTTTT	CASGPTGRLEKLFF	-	TRBV28	TRBJ1-4	TRBD1
TGTGCCAGTAGCTTATTAAAACAGGGGAGATACGAGCAGTACTTC	CASSLLKQGRYEQYF	once	TRBV5-4	TRBJ2-7	TRBD1